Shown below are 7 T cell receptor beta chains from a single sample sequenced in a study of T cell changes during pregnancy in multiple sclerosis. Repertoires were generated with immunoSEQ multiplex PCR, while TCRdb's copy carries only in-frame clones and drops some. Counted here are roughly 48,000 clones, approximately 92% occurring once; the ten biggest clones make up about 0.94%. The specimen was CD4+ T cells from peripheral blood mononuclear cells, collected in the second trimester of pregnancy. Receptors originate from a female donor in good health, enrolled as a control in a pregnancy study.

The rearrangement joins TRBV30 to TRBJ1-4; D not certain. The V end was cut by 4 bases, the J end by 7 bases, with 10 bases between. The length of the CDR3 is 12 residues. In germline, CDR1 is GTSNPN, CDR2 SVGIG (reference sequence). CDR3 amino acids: CAWMPPSEKLFF. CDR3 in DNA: TGTGCCTGGATGCCTCCTAGTGAAAAACTGTTTTTT.

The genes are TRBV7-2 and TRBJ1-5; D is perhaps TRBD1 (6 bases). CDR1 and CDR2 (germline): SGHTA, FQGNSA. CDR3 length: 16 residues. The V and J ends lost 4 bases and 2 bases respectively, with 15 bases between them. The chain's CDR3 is CASSSQGGRGNQPQHF. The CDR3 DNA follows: TGTGCCAGCAGCTCTCAAGGGGGTCGGGGCAATCAGCCCCAGCATTTT. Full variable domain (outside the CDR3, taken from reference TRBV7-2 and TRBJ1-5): GAGVSQSPSNKVTEKGKDVELRCDPISGHTALYWYRQSLGQGLEFLIYFQGNSAPDKSGLPSDRFSAERTGGSVSTLTIQRTQQEDSAVYLCASSSQGGRGNQPQHFGDGTRLSIL.

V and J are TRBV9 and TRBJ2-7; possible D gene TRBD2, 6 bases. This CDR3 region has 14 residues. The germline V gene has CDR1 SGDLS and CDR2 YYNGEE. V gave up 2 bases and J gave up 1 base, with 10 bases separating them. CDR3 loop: CASSVDGSSYEQYF. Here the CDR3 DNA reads TGTGCCAGCAGCGTTGACGGGAGTTCCTACGAGCAGTACTTC.

CDR3: CASSSLAASSYNEQFF. CDR3 in DNA: TGTGCCAGTAGTTCCTTAGCGGCTAGCTCCTACAATGAGCAGTTCTTC. V is TRBV19 and J is TRBJ2-1; TRBD2 is a possible D gene (6 bases). Germline CDR1 reads LNHDA; CDR2 reads SQIVND (reference sequence). The CDR3 has 16 residues. V lost 5 bases to trimming and J lost 0 bases, with 14 bases between them.

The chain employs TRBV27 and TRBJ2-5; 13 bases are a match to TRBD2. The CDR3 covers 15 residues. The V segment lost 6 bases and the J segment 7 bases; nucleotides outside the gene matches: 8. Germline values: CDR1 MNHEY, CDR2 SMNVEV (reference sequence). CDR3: CASRGLAGTLGTQYF. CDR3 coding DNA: TGTGCCAGCAGGGGACTAGCGGGAACACTCGGGACCCAGTACTTC.

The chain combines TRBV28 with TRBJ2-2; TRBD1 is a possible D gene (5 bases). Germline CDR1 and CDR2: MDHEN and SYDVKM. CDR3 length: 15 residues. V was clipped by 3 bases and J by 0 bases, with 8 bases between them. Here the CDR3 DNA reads TGTGCCAGCAGTTTTGCAGGGTCGAACACCGGGGAGCTGTTTTTT. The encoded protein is CASSFAGSNTGELFF. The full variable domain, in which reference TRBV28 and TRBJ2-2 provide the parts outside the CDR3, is DVKVTQSSRYLVKRTGEKVFLECVQDMDHENMFWYRQDPGLGLRLIYFSYDVKMKEKGDIPEGYSVSREKKERFSLILESASTNQTSMYLCASSFAGSNTGELFFGEGSRLTVL.

CDR3 protein: CASSLAFGSGDTQYF. CDR3 in DNA: TGCGCCAGCAGCTTGGCCTTCGGGAGTGGGGATACGCAGTATTTT. This rearrangement joins TRBV5-1 to TRBJ2-3; D might be TRBD2 (6 bases). CDR1 is SGHRS and CDR2 is YFSETQ in the germline V gene. V gave up 0 bases and J gave up 6 bases, with 14 bases separating them. This CDR3 has 15 amino acids.